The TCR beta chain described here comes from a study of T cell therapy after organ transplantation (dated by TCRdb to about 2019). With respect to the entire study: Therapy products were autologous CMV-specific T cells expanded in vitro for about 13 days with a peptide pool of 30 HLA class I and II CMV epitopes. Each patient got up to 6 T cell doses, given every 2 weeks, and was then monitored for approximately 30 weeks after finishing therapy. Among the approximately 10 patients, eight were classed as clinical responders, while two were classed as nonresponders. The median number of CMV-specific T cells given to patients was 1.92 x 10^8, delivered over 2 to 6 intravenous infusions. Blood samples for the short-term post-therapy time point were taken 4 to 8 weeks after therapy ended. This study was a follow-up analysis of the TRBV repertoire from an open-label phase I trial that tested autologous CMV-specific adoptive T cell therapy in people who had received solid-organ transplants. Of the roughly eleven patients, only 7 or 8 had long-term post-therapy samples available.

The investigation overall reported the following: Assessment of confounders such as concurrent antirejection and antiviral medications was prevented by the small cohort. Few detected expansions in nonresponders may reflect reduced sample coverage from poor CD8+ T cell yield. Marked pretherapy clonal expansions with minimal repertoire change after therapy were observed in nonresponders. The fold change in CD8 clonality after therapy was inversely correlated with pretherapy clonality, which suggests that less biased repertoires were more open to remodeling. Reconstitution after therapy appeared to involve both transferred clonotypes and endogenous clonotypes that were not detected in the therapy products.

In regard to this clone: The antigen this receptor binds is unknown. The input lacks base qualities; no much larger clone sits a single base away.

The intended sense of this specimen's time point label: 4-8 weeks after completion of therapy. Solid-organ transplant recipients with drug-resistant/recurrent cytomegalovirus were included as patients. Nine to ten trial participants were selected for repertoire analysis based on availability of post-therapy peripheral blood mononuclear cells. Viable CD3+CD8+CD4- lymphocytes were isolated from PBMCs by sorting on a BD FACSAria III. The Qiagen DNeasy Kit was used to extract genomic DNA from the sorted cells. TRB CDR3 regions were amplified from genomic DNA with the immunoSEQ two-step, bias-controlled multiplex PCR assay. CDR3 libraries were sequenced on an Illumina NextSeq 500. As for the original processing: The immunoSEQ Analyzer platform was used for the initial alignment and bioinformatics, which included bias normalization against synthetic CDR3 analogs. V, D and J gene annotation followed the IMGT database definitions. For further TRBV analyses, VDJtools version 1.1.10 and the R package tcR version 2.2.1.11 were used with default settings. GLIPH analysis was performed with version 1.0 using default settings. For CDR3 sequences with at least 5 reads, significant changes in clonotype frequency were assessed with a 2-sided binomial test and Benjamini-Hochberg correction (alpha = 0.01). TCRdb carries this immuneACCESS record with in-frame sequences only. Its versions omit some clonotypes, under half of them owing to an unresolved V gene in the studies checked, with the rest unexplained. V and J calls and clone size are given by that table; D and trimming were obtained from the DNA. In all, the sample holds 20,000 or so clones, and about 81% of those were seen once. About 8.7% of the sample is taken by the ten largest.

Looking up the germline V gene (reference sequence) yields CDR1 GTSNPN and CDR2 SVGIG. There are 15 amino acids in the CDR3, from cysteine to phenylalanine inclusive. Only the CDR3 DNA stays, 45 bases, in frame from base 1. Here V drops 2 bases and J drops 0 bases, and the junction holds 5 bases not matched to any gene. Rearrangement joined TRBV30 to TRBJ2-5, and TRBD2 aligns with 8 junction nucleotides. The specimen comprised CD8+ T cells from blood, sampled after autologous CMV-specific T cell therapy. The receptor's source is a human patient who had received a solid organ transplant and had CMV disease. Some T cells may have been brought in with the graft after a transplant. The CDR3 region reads CAWSTLAAHQETQYF. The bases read TGTGCCTGGAGTACACTAGCGGCACACCAAGAGACCCAGTACTTC.